The T cell receptor beta chain described here comes from a study of OX40 agonist ivuxolimab in advanced cancers. Measured with immunoSEQ multiplex PCR; TCRdb has only the in-frame clones, and not every one. The sample carries about 120,000 clones, 80% to 90% recorded once. Per germline, CDR1 LGHNA and CDR2 YSLEER. After removal of 1 base from V and 2 bases from J, the junction contained 5 bases not matched to a gene. CDR3 length equals 16 residues. Turning to this clone: What it binds is unknown.

Study-wide points: Among the nonresponders, some also had low normalized T-cell clonal expansion. Among the lowest peripheral clonal expansion occurred in 0.1-3.0 mg/kg partial responders.

The sequence was obtained from an adult with an advanced solid tumor such as melanoma, head and neck, liver or kidney cancer. The chain joins TRBV4-3 to TRBJ2-3; 8 bases are shared with TRBD2. Source: CD4+ or CD8+ T cells sorted from blood, taken in a trial of the OX40 agonist ivuxolimab. The CDR3, as DNA: TGCGCCAGCAGCCAAGCCACTAGCGGAAACACAGATACGCAGTATTTT. The encoded protein is CASSQATSGNTDTQYF.